This T cell receptor beta chain was identified during a study of control samples from healthy donors and cancer patients. Sequencing used immunoSEQ multiplex PCR; TCRdb keeps in-frame clones, though not all of them. In the table there are approximately 80,000 clones, 70% to 90% of which are singletons. The length of the CDR3 is 18 residues. Germline V CDR1 and CDR2: SGHTA, FQGNSA. Unmatched junction bases numbered 10, after V lost 1 base and J lost 2 bases. The clonotype originates from a woman aged 50 to 60 in good health. The chain employs TRBV7-2 and TRBJ2-7; TRBD2 agrees at 11 bases. Sequenced sample: blood. The CDR3: CASSLGRSSGGSTYEQYF. In DNA form, the CDR3 reads TGTGCCAGCAGCTTAGGCCGGTCTAGCGGGGGGAGCACCTACGAGCAGTACTTC. The whole variable domain, remainder taken from reference TRBV7-2 and TRBJ2-7, is GAGVSQSPSNKVTEKGKDVELRCDPISGHTALYWYRQSLGQGLEFLIYFQGNSAPDKSGLPSDRFSAERTGGSVSTLTIQRTQQEDSAVYLCASSLGRSSGGSTYEQYFGPGTRLTVT.